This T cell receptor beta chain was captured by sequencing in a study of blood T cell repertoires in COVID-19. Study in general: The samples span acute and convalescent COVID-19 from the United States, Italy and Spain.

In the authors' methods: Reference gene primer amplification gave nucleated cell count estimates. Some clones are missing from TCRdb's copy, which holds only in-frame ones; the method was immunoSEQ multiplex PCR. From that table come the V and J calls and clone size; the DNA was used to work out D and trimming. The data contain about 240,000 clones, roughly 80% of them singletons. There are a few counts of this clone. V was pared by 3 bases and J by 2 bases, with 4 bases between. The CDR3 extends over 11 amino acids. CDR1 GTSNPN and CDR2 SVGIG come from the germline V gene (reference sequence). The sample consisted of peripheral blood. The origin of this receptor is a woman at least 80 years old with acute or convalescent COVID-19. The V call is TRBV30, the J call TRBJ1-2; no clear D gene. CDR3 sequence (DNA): TGTGCCTGGAGACAGAACTATGGCTACACCTTC. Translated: CAWRQNYGYTF.